This T cell receptor (beta chain) is from a study of T-cell memory formation after mild COVID-19. This clonotype came up a few times. Its antigen remains unknown. With V trimmed by 4 bases and J by 1 base, 7 bases remained unmatched. The CDR3 length is 16 residues. Germline V CDR1 and CDR2: SGHNT, YYREEE (reference sequence). TCRalpha and TCRbeta libraries used 5'RACE with constant-segment primers and UMIs. MiXCR, applied by TCRdb to the 5' RACE reads, yields one record per CDR3 protein. The sample yields 300,000 to 400,000 distinct CDR3 sequences, 15% to 20% seen once. General study results and limits: Pre-infection memory carried some responding clones, suggesting that cross-reactive memory joined. Whereas later expanders leaned CD4+, clones contracting day 15 to 85 showed a balanced CD4/CD8 makeup.

Sequencing was done on a sample of PBMCs or a T cell subset sorted from them (not recorded which). The clonotype comes from a man younger than 35 who had mild COVID-19 (a few samples of this study predate the infection). Cell type and time point are not known. The genes are TRBV5-4 and TRBJ2-3, with 9 nucleotides matching TRBD2. In DNA form, the CDR3 reads TGTGCCAGCAGCCCTGGGGGCGGGGGGGGCACAGATACGCAGTATTTT. Its translation is CASSPGGGGGTDTQYF.